The 22 T cell receptor beta chains listed next were all sequenced from one sample in a study of regulatory T cells in long-lasting Graves disease. The time point here: persistent/refractory GD, antithyroid drugs over 5 years with positive TRAb. After RNA was extracted from PBMCs, the TCR library was made from it. Researchers made TCR beta libraries by using iRepertoire HTBI primers and running Arm-PCR on CDR3 regions. TCRdb independently ran MiXCR on the multiplex PCR reads; one entry per CDR3 protein. Here the sample spans approximately 690,000 distinct CDR3 sequences, roughly 30% being singletons. This specimen consisted of peripheral blood mononuclear cells (PBMCs), obtained when the disease was refractory, from a patient treated with antithyroid drugs. These receptors originate from a female donor with Graves disease.

This clonotype has at least ten counts. The chain is built from TRBV2 and TRBJ2-5; no clear D. CDR3 length: 11 amino acids. V was clipped by 7 bases and J by 5 bases, with 8 bases between them. CDR1 is SNHLY and CDR2 is FYNNEI in the germline V gene. The CDR3 DNA reads as TGTGCCAGCACCTTATTGGAGACCCAGTACTTC. Translation gives CASTLLETQYF.

The J gene is TRBJ2-7, the V gene TRBV7-3; D may be TRBD1 (6 bases). The germline V gene has CDR1 SGHTA and CDR2 FQGTGA. The ends were cut back, 5 bases at V and 6 bases at J, with 20 bases in the middle. The CDR3 is 15 residues long. The CDR3 DNA reads as TGTGCCAGCAGCCCCAGCCGGGACACCCGCAGCGAGCAGTACTTC. As protein: CASSPSRDTRSEQYF.

This clonotype was counted ten times or more. The CDR3 here is CASSYSGQGGTEAFF. The DNA for the CDR3 is TGTGCCAGCAGTTACTCGGGGCAGGGTGGCACTGAAGCTTTCTTT. The chain uses TRBV6-5 and TRBJ1-1; D might be TRBD1 (5 bases). The V gene's germline CDR1 is MNHEY and CDR2 SVGAGI. The CDR3 extends over 15 amino acids. The V end lost 0 bases, the J end lost 4 bases, and 12 bases lay between the germline ends.

As for this clonotype: An end of the junction differs from the germline gene, which may be a read error. The chain joins TRBV5-1 to TRBJ1-1; D call uncertain. The CDR3 has 13 amino acids. CDR1 and CDR2 from the germline V gene are SGHRS and YFSETQ. The CDR3: CAGSLDLNTEAFF. The CDR3 DNA reads TGCGCCGGCAGCTTAGACCTCAACACTGAAGCTTTCTTT.

This chain uses TRBV29-1 with TRBJ1-1, with D unresolved. The CDR3 sequence is 11 residues long. Germline assignment: CDR1 SQVTM and CDR2 ANQGSEA. Trimming stripped 5 bases from V and 1 base from J, with 5 bases between. CDR3 nucleotide sequence: TGCAGCGTTCACCAGAACACTGAAGCTTTCTTT. Protein product: CSVHQNTEAFF.

This clonotype was detected a few times. The J gene is TRBJ1-5, the V gene TRBV12-3 or TRBV12-4, with 7 nucleotides matching TRBD1. The CDR3 length is 14 residues. Trimming at V came to 3 bases and at J to 11 bases, leaving 10 bases not matched to a gene. The CDR3 here is CASSFHRGHGAQHF. CDR3 nucleotides: TGTGCCAGCAGTTTTCACAGGGGCCATGGGGCCCAGCATTTT.

V is TRBV5-1 and J is TRBJ2-5; 8 positions match TRBD1. Germline lookup yields CDR1 SGHRS and CDR2 YFSETQ. Losses at the gene ends were 0 bases for V and 2 bases for J; bases not matched to a gene: 6. The CDR3 extends over 16 amino acids. CDR3 in DNA: TGCGCCAGCAGCTTGGGGTGGACAGGGTCACAAGAGACCCAGTACTTC. As protein: CASSLGWTGSQETQYF. Full variable domain (remainder filled in from reference TRBV5-1 and TRBJ2-5): KAGVTQTPRYLIKTRGQQVTLSCSPISGHRSVSWYQQTPGQGLQFLFEYFSETQRNKGNFPGRFSGRQFSNSRSEMNVSTLELGDSALYLCASSLGWTGSQETQYFGPGTRLLVL.

The rearrangement joins TRBV30 to TRBJ1-2; D is possibly TRBD1 (6 bases). This CDR3 has 12 residues. Between the trimmed V and J ends, which lost 4 bases and 5 bases, there was a span of 11 bases. Germline V gene lookup returns CDR1 GTSNPN and CDR2 SVGIG (reference sequence). The CDR3 coding sequence is TGTGCCTGGACCCGCCAGGGGTATGGCTACACCTTC. The encoded protein is CAWTRQGYGYTF.

The rearrangement links TRBV20-1 to TRBJ1-5; D ambiguous. The CDR3 is made up of 14 amino acids. CDR1 and CDR2 from the germline V gene are DFQATT and SNEGSKA (reference sequence). Trimming stripped 1 base from V and 0 bases from J, with 7 bases between. CDR3 in amino acids: CSARGINSNQPQHF. As DNA, the CDR3 is TGCAGTGCTAGAGGAATTAATAGCAATCAGCCCCAGCATTTT.

This rearrangement joins TRBV5-1 to TRBJ2-7, with a tentative D call TRBD2 (6 bases). V was trimmed by 5 bases and J by 3 bases, leaving 12 bases between them. Germline loops: CDR1 SGHRS, CDR2 YFSETQ. The CDR3 covers 13 residues. CDR3 nucleotides: TGCGCCAGCAGAGCGACTAGTAACTACGAGCAGTACTTC. Its protein product is CASRATSNYEQYF.

The chain's CDR3 is CAWSVARSYGENTEAFF. Written as DNA, the CDR3 is TGTGCCTGGAGTGTTGCGCGTTCGTACGGCGAGAACACTGAAGCTTTCTTT. The chain combines TRBV30 with TRBJ1-1; no firm D call. Trimming took off 0 bases at V and 1 base at J, with 18 bases between the two ends. CDR3 length: 17 amino acids. Per the germline V gene, CDR1 is GTSNPN and CDR2 is SVGIG (reference sequence).

The CDR3 DNA follows: TGTGCTAGTGGTTTGACAGGGACAGGGGGCTGGTACGAGCAGTACTTC. It codes for CASGLTGTGGWYEQYF. J is TRBJ2-7 and V is TRBV12-5; the match to TRBD1 covers 12 bases. V lost 2 bases to trimming and J lost 4 bases; unmatched junction nucleotides: 6. This CDR3 has 16 residues. Germline lookup yields CDR1 LGHNT and CDR2 FRNRAP.

The chain combines TRBV7-6 with TRBJ2-5; D is undetermined. V dropped 4 bases and J dropped 5 bases, with 8 bases sitting between them. Germline V gene sequence: CDR1 SGHVS, CDR2 FNYEAQ. The CDR3 spans 12 residues. CDR3 bases: TGTGCCAGCAGCTCCTGGAGCGAGACCCAGTACTTC. This codes for CASSSWSETQYF.

This sequence joins TRBV6-2 or TRBV6-3 and TRBJ2-6, with 9 bases that match TRBD1. The CDR3 has 16 residues. Germline V lookup: CDR1 MNHEY, CDR2 SVGEGT. The V gene end was trimmed by 6 bases and the J gene end by 2 bases; junction bases not matched to a gene: 5. In nucleotides, the CDR3 is TGTGCCAGCAGGTCAACAGGGGGCGCTGGGGCCAACGTCCTGACTTTC. Its translation is CASRSTGGAGANVLTF.

V and J are TRBV5-5 and TRBJ2-7, with a weak D call TRBD1 (6 bases). Germline assignment: CDR1 SGHKS and CDR2 YYEKEE (reference sequence). The length of the CDR3 is 15 residues. V was shortened by 6 bases and J by 1 base, with 17 bases between the two germline ends. CDR3 DNA sequence: TGTGCCAGCACCCTAGAAGGACAGACTTCCTACGAGCAGTACTTC. Amino acid sequence: CASTLEGQTSYEQYF.

The chain is built from TRBV28 and TRBJ2-5, with D hard to call. The germline V gene has CDR1 MDHEN and CDR2 SYDVKM. CDR3 length: 12 residues. With 6 bases removed from V and 3 bases from J, the gap between germline ends came to 8 bases. CDR3 sequence: CASRPHKETQYF. The CDR3, as DNA: TGTGCCAGCAGGCCACACAAAGAGACCCAGTACTTC. Looking up the rest from reference TRBV28 and TRBJ2-5 gives the full variable domain: DVKVTQSSRYLVKRTGEKVFLECVQDMDHENMFWYRQDPGLGLRLIYFSYDVKMKEKGDIPEGYSVSREKKERFSLILESASTNQTSMYLCASRPHKETQYFGPGTRLLVL.

A few counts support this clonotype. The chain has TRBV5-6 and TRBJ2-5; D is perhaps TRBD1 (5 bases). CDR1 is SGHDT and CDR2 is YYEEEE in the germline V gene. Trimming removed 5 bases from V and 7 bases from J, with 15 bases in between. CDR3 size: 13 residues. DNA of the CDR3: TGTGCCAGCAGACCCGACAGTTTTGGGACCCAGTACTTC. Amino acid sequence: CASRPDSFGTQYF.

There are many counts of this clonotype. The chain recombines TRBV15 with TRBJ1-2, with D possibly TRBD1 on 6 matching bases. Germline-derived CDR1 and CDR2 are LNHNV and YYDKDF (reference sequence). The CDR3 contains 15 residues. The V end was cut by 0 bases, the J end by 3 bases, with 11 bases between. CDR3 DNA: TGTGCCACCAGCAGAGATGCCAGGGGCGACTATGGCTACACCTTC. It translates to CATSRDARGDYGYTF.

This clonotype was found a few times. The CDR3 here is CASSLIGADTEAFF. CDR3 nucleotides: TGTGCCAGCAGTTTGATAGGGGCCGACACTGAAGCTTTCTTT. V usage is TRBV27 and J usage is TRBJ1-1; TRBD1 is a possible D gene (5 bases). Trimming left V 3 bases short and J 3 bases short, with 11 bases between. In germline, CDR1 is MNHEY, CDR2 SMNVEV (reference sequence). The CDR3 length is 14 residues.

The chain combines TRBV3-1 with TRBJ1-2, with D hard to call. The CDR3 length is 11 residues. Per the germline V gene, CDR1 is LGHDT and CDR2 is YNNKEL (reference sequence). Trimming removed 0 bases from V and 8 bases from J, with 4 bases in between. The DNA of the CDR3 is TGTGCCAGCAGCCAAGAGCGGGGCTACACCTTC. This sequence encodes CASSQERGYTF. The full variable domain, rest sourced from reference TRBV3-1 and TRBJ1-2, is DTAVSQTPKYLVTQMGNDKSIKCEQNLGHDTMYWYKQDSKKFLKIMFSYNNKELIINETVPNRFSPKSPDKAHLNLHINSLELGDSAVYFCASSQERGYTFGSGTRLTVV.

This chain uses TRBV12-3 or TRBV12-4 with TRBJ2-7; 7 bases are shared with TRBD1. The CDR3 contains 16 residues. J lost 1 base, V lost 5 bases, and 11 bases had no gene match. The CDR3, as DNA: TGTGCCAGCAGTCGTTTAACCGGGACAGTGTCCTACGAGCAGTACTTC. It yields the protein CASSRLTGTVSYEQYF.

The chain links TRBV5-1 to TRBJ2-5; D ambiguous. The CDR3 extends over 16 amino acids. The germline V gene encodes CDR1 SGHRS and CDR2 YFSETQ. Trimming took off 0 bases at V and 0 bases at J, with 12 bases between the two ends. The CDR3 region has the DNA TGCGCCAGCAGCTTGGTGCAAGTAATCCACCAAGAGACCCAGTACTTC. Amino acids: CASSLVQVIHQETQYF.